These 21 T cell receptor beta chains were sequenced from one sample in a study of regulatory T cells in long-lasting Graves disease. The time point was: persistent/refractory GD, antithyroid drugs over 5 years with positive TRAb. The TCR library was made from RNA that had been extracted from PBMCs in TRIzol. Investigators prepared the TCR beta libraries by applying iRepertoire HTBI primers and Arm-PCR of CDR3 regions. MiXCR, run by TCRdb on the multiplex PCR reads, gives a single entry per CDR3 protein. This table has around 460,000 distinct CDR3 sequences, about 20% appearing once. Material: peripheral blood mononuclear cells (PBMCs), obtained when the disease was refractory, from a patient treated with antithyroid drugs. The origin of the receptors is a female donor with Graves disease.

This sequence joins TRBV15 and TRBJ2-1; D unresolved. V dropped 1 base and J dropped 0 bases, with 10 bases sitting between them. Germline lookup yields CDR1 LNHNV and CDR2 YYDKDF (reference sequence). This CDR3 spans 16 amino acids. This CDR3 is CATSRGEMSSYNEQFF. The DNA of the CDR3 is TGTGCCACCAGCAGAGGAGAGATGAGCTCCTACAATGAGCAGTTCTTC.

This clonotype has at least ten counts. This chain joins TRBV6-5 and TRBJ1-6; D gene uncertain. The CDR3 spans 12 residues. Germline-derived CDR1 and CDR2 are MNHEY and SVGAGI. V was clipped by 0 bases and J by 9 bases, with 3 bases between them. This CDR3 reads CASSYSRSPLHF. CDR3 sequence (DNA): TGTGCCAGCAGTTACTCCCGTTCACCCCTCCACTTT.

This clonotype has only a few counts. V and J are TRBV27 and TRBJ1-1; D call uncertain. Looked up from germline, CDR1 is MNHEY and CDR2 is SMNVEV (reference sequence). The CDR3 is 14 residues long. The V and J ends lost 5 bases and 0 bases respectively, with 10 bases between them. The CDR3 DNA reads TGTGCCAGCAGTCCAATGGCTGTGAACACTGAAGCTTTCTTT. It is translated as CASSPMAVNTEAFF.

This clonotype was detected many times. V is TRBV11-2 and J is TRBJ2-7; 8 positions agree with TRBD1. Trimming removed 3 bases from V and 5 bases from J; junction bases left unmatched: 9. Germline CDR1 reads SGHAT; CDR2 reads FQNNGV. This CDR3 spans 15 amino acids. The CDR3 DNA reads TGTGCCAGCAGCTTTCGGACAGGGACGGAGAACGAGCAGTACTTC. Residues: CASSFRTGTENEQYF.

The chain joins TRBV29-1 to TRBJ1-2; possibly TRBD1 for D (5 bases). Germline-derived CDR1 and CDR2 are SQVTM and ANQGSEA. V lost 4 bases and J 1 base, leaving 7 bases between the germline ends. CDR3 size: 12 residues. The CDR3: CSVGQGNYGYTF. In nucleotides, the CDR3 is TGCAGCGTTGGTCAGGGTAACTATGGCTACACCTTC.

This clonotype was counted ten times or more. The chain uses TRBV28 and TRBJ1-4; weak D call: TRBD1 (6 bases). Germline V gene data show CDR1 as MDHEN and CDR2 as SYDVKM. The CDR3 is 16 amino acids. The ends were cut back, 4 bases at V and 8 bases at J, with 20 bases in the middle. CDR3 sequence: CASSSTQWGASEKLFF. CDR3 DNA sequence: TGTGCCAGCAGTTCAACCCAGTGGGGGGCCTCAGAAAAACTGTTTTTT.

V and J are TRBV7-3 and TRBJ2-1; D is ambiguous. V dropped 5 bases and J dropped 8 bases, with 7 bases sitting between them. The CDR3 is made up of 11 amino acids. Germline V gene data show CDR1 as SGHTA and CDR2 as FQGTGA. The CDR3 region has the DNA TGTGCCAGCAGCCCCGGGTATGAGCAGTTCTTC. Translated, it gives CASSPGYEQFF.

Points on this clonotype: A read error is possible here, since a much larger clone lies one base away. The gene calls are TRBV7-9 and TRBJ1-1; D gene ambiguous. The germline CDR1 and CDR2 sequences are SEHNR and FQNEAQ (reference sequence). The CDR3 consists of 15 residues. V lost 1 base to trimming and J lost 3 bases, with 12 bases between them. The CDR3 loop is CASSLGKMGDTEAFF. The CDR3, as DNA: TGTGCCAGCAGCTTAGGGAAAATGGGCGACACTGAAGCTTTCTTT.

In this sample, this clonotype turned up many times. In DNA, the CDR3 is TGTGCCAGCAGCTTAGAGGCGAACACCGGGGAGCTGTTTTTT. Amino acid sequence: CASSLEANTGELFF. The genes are TRBV11-2 and TRBJ2-2; D ambiguous. Trimming stripped 0 bases from V and 0 bases from J, with 2 bases between. Per the germline V gene, CDR1 is SGHAT and CDR2 is FQNNGV. The CDR3 has 14 residues.

There are a few counts of this clonotype. The rearrangement joins TRBV5-1 to TRBJ2-2, with D tentatively TRBD1 (6 bases). CDR3 length equals 17 residues. Per the germline V gene, CDR1 is SGHRS and CDR2 is YFSETQ. V shed 4 bases and J shed 0 bases, with 16 bases lying between them. The chain's CDR3 is CASSPRQARTNTGELFF. The CDR3 DNA reads TGCGCCAGCAGCCCAAGACAGGCGAGGACGAACACCGGGGAGCTGTTTTTT.

The chain carries TRBV7-3 and TRBJ2-5; 8 positions match TRBD2. J lost 4 bases, V lost 2 bases, and 9 bases had no gene match. The CDR3 spans 16 residues. The germline CDR1 and CDR2 sequences are SGHTA and FQGTGA. In DNA, the CDR3 is TGTGCCAGCAGCTTAGTAGGGACGGGGGGGGGAGAGACCCAGTACTTC. Translating it yields CASSLVGTGGGETQYF.

Turning to this clonotype: A read error may be the cause here, since a much bigger clone is one base away. The chain links TRBV28 to TRBJ1-4; 10 nucleotides align to TRBD1. Germline assignment: CDR1 MDHEN and CDR2 SYDVKM. J was trimmed by 11 bases and V by 2 bases; bases with no gene match: 5. There are 14 residues in the CDR3. In DNA form, the CDR3 reads TGTGCCAGCAGTTTACGGGACAGGGGTAGCAAACTGTTTTTT. Protein: CASSLRDRGSKLFF.

The chain has TRBV7-2 and TRBJ1-2, with D perhaps TRBD1 (5 bases). Deletions cut 2 bases from V and 0 bases from J, with 10 bases between. Germline CDR1 SGHTA, CDR2 FQGNSA. This CDR3 has 15 residues. In nucleotides, the CDR3 is TGTGCCAGCAGCTTACTTCAGGGTTCTAACTATGGCTACACCTTC. It encodes CASSLLQGSNYGYTF.

This clonotype was observed many times. The chain carries TRBV7-3 and TRBJ1-2, with D perhaps matching TRBD1 (6 bases). The germline V gene has CDR1 SGHTA and CDR2 FQGTGA. V was clipped by 5 bases and J by 2 bases, with 12 bases between them. The length of the CDR3 is 14 residues. The CDR3 DNA follows: TGTGCCAGCAGCCCAGGGGCCGGGAACTATGGCTACACCTTC. Amino acids: CASSPGAGNYGYTF.

The chain carries TRBV6-5 and TRBJ1-2; D unresolved. V lost 2 bases and J lost 1, with 8 bases in between. This CDR3 comprises 14 residues. In germline, CDR1 is MNHEY, CDR2 SVGAGI. DNA for the CDR3: TGTGCCAGCAGTTACGGTACGGTTAACTATGGCTACACCTTC. Its protein is CASSYGTVNYGYTF.

In its sample, this clonotype was seen many times. The CDR3 region is CASSVLNSGTGPGELFF. The CDR3 DNA sequence: TGTGCCAGCAGTGTCCTCAATTCCGGGACAGGGCCCGGGGAGCTGTTTTTT. V usage is TRBV2 and J usage is TRBJ2-2; 9 bases align to TRBD1. CDR1 SNHLY and CDR2 FYNNEI come from the germline V gene. The CDR3 is 17 amino acids. The ends lost 4 bases at V and 6 bases at J; junction bases unmatched: 12. The entire variable domain, with the rest obtained from reference TRBV2 and TRBJ2-2, is as follows: EPEVTQTPSHQVTQMGQEVILRCVPISNHLYFYWYRQILGQKVEFLVSFYNNEISEKSEIFDDQFSVERPDGSNFTLKIRSTKLEDSAMYFCASSVLNSGTGPGELFFGEGSRLTVL.

The sample holds many counts of this clonotype. This sequence joins TRBV6-2 or TRBV6-3 and TRBJ1-1; TRBD1 might be the D (5 bases). The V and J ends lost 2 bases and 4 bases respectively, with 11 bases between them. CDR3 length: 14 amino acids. Germline CDR1 is MNHEY and CDR2 is SVGEGT. CDR3: CASSYISRGTEAFF. In nucleotides, the CDR3 is TGTGCCAGCAGTTACATTAGTAGGGGCACTGAAGCTTTCTTT.

This clonotype was found a few times. The chain recombines TRBV13 with TRBJ2-1, with TRBD1 as a possible D gene (5 bases). Per germline, CDR1 PRHDT and CDR2 FYEKMQ (reference sequence). This CDR3 is 13 amino acids long. V gave up 5 bases and J gave up 8 bases, with 13 bases separating them. The CDR3 coding sequence is TGTGCCAGCAGCAGATTAACAGGTGATGAGCAGTTCTTC. Translating it yields CASSRLTGDEQFF. Combining the CDR3 with reference TRBV13 and TRBJ2-1 gives the whole variable domain AAGVIQSPRHLIKEKRETATLKCYPIPRHDTVYWYQQGPGQDPQFLISFYEKMQSDKGSIPDRFSAQQFSDYHSELNMSSLELGDSALYFCASSRLTGDEQFFGPGTRLTVL.

V and J are TRBV15 and TRBJ2-1, with D unresolved. The CDR3 has 14 amino acids. With 8 bases removed from V and 0 bases from J, the gap between germline ends came to 11 bases. Germline V lookup: CDR1 LNHNV, CDR2 YYDKDF (reference sequence). CDR3 sequence (DNA): TGTGCCACCGGTGGCCCGAGCTCCTACAATGAGCAGTTCTTC. Residues: CATGGPSSYNEQFF.

This clonotype was counted ten times or more. The chain carries TRBV6-1 and TRBJ1-5; no definite D call. Germline loops: CDR1 MNHNS, CDR2 SASEGT. Trimming left V 6 bases short and J 10 bases short, with 19 bases between. CDR3 length: 14 residues. CDR3 nucleotide sequence: TGTGCCAGCAGACGGCCAACTGAGGGCCTCCCCCAGCATTTT. The encoded protein is CASRRPTEGLPQHF.

The chain has TRBV29-1 and TRBJ2-2, with TRBD2 as a possible D gene (5 bases). CDR1 is SQVTM, CDR2 ANQGSEA, per germline. The CDR3 runs to 15 residues. V lost 3 bases, J lost 2 bases, and 13 bases lay in between. This chain's CDR3 is CSVDPRGENTGELFF. CDR3 bases: TGCAGCGTTGACCCCCGGGGAGAAAACACCGGGGAGCTGTTTTTT.